One sample yielded the 4 T cell receptor beta chains listed below, sequenced in a study of T cell responses to AZD1222 COVID-19 vaccine (dated by TCRdb to the early 2020s). The library was obtained by the immunoSEQ multiplex PCR assay. TCRdb limited this immuneACCESS table to in-frame rearrangements with V and J called. A share of clones is missing; checked studies link under half to unresolved V genes, and the rest is unexplained. The sample table lists about 150,000 clones, about 90% of them with a count of one. The top ten clonotypes cover 2.5% to 3% of the sample. The time point label on this specimen signifies: baseline before first vaccination. The intended sense of this specimen's treatment or condition label: meningococcal conjugate vaccine given as trial control. The source material was peripheral blood, sampled on day 0 of MenACWY control vaccination. The source is an adult in good health.

The chain combines TRBV6-5 with TRBJ1-1; D gene unclear. Germline V CDR1 and CDR2: MNHEY, SVGAGI. This CDR3 contains 14 residues. Trimming left V 6 bases short and J 3 bases short, with 14 bases between. The chain's CDR3 is CASSHDGSYTEAFF. The DNA for the CDR3 is TGTGCCAGCAGCCACGATGGGAGTTACACTGAAGCTTTCTTT.

The chain recombines TRBV7-2 with TRBJ2-5; either TRBD1 or TRBD2 may fit D (5 bases each). The CDR3 loop spans 14 amino acids. Trimming left V 5 bases short and J 4 bases short, with 14 bases between. CDR1 and CDR2 (germline): SGHTA, FQGNSA. CDR3 protein: CASSPFGGRETQYF. Written as DNA, the CDR3 is TGTGCCAGCAGCCCCTTTGGGGGACGAGAGACCCAGTACTTC.

The chain is built from TRBV12-3 or TRBV12-4 and TRBJ1-1; no clear D gene. Trimming removed 7 bases at V and 3 bases at J, with 12 bases between. CDR3 length: 13 residues. The CDR3 DNA follows: TGTGCCAGCATCCCGGGATACCACACTGAAGCTTTCTTT. This codes for CASIPGYHTEAFF.

The chain uses TRBV28 and TRBJ2-7, with a possible D match to TRBD2 (6 bases). The V gene's germline CDR1 is MDHEN and CDR2 SYDVKM. The CDR3 is made up of 13 amino acids. V gave up 6 bases and J gave up 5 bases, with 14 bases separating them. The CDR3, as DNA: TGTGCCAGCAGGGAGGGTTCTACCCACGAGCAGTACTTC. It encodes CASREGSTHEQYF.